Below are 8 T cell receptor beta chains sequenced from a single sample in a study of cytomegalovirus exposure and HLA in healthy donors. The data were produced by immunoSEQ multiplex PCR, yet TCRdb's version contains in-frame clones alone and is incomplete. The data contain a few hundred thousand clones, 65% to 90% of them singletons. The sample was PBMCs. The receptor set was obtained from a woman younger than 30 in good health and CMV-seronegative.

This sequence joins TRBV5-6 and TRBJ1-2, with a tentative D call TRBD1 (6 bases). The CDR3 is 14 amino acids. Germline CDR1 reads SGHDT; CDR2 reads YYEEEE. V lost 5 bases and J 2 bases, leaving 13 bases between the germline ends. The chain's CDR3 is CASSYRRGNYGYTF. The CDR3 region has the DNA TGTGCCAGCAGTTACCGCAGGGGAAACTATGGCTACACCTTC.

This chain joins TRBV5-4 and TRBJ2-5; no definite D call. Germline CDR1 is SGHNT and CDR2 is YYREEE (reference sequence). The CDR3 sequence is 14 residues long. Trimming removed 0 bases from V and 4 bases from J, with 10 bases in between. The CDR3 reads CASSLGAAGETQYF. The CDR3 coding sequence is TGTGCCAGCAGCTTGGGTGCGGCCGGAGAGACCCAGTACTTC.

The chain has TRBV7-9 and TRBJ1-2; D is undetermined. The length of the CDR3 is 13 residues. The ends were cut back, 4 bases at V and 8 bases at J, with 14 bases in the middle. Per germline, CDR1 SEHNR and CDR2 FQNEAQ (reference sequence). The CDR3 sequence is CASSSQEIGGYTF. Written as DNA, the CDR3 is TGTGCCAGCAGCTCTCAGGAAATTGGAGGCTACACCTTC.

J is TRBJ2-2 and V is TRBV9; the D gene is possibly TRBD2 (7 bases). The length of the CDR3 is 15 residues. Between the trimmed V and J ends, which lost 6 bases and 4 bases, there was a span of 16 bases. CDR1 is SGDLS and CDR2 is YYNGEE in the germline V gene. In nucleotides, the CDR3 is TGTGCCAGCACCGGGGGGCTATCGGGCACCGGGGAGCTGTTTTTT. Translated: CASTGGLSGTGELFF.

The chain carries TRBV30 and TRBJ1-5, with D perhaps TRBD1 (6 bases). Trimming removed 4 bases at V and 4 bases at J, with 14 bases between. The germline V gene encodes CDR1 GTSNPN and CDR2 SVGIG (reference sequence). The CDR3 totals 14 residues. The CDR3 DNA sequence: TGTGCCTGGACCATGGACAGCAATAATCAGCCCCAGCATTTT. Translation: CAWTMDSNNQPQHF.

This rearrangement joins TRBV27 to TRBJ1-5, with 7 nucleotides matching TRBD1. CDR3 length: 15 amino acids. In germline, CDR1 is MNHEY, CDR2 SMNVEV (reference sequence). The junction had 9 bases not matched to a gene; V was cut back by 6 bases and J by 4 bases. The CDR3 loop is CASSSDRLANQPQHF. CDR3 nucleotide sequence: TGTGCCAGCAGCTCGGACAGGTTAGCAAATCAGCCCCAGCATTTT.

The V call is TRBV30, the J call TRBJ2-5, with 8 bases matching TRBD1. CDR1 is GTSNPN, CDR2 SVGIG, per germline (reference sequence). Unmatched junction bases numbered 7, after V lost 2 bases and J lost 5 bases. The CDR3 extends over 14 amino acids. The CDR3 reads CAWSTGGGLETQYF. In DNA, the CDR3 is TGTGCCTGGAGTACAGGGGGAGGATTGGAGACCCAGTACTTC.

The CDR3 nucleotides are TGTGCCAGCAGTGACACCGGGACAGGGATCAATCAGCCCCAGCATTTT. It yields the protein CASSDTGTGINQPQHF. The chain carries TRBV25-1 and TRBJ1-5, with 9 positions matching TRBD1. The CDR3 has 16 residues. V shed 3 bases and J 3 bases; nucleotides not matched to a gene: 6. Per the germline V gene, CDR1 is MGHDK and CDR2 is SYGVNS.